Reported below is one T cell receptor beta chain. This record belongs to a study of a mutant IDH1 vaccine in newly diagnosed glioma. Study summary: Previous treatment comprised radiotherapy, temozolomide, or both, mostly both.

This table comes from immunoSEQ multiplex PCR, and its TCRdb copy is limited to in-frame clones, with some not included. Of approximately 54,000 clones detected, 80% to 90% appear once; the ten largest clones hold approximately 20%. The ends were cut back, 2 bases at V and 6 bases at J, with 17 bases in the middle. This CDR3 has 16 residues. Germline CDR1 reads SGDLS; CDR2 reads YYNGEE. The time point here: baseline, week 1 (first vaccination visit). Treatment meaning: pre-vaccination baseline after standard-of-care therapy. There were new WHO grade 3 or 4 astrocytomas in the donors, and these were IDH1-mutant and ATRX-lost.

The clonotype was recovered from a man aged 18 to 35 with glioma. The chain has TRBV9 and TRBJ1-4, with D perhaps TRBD1 (6 bases). The sequencing used PBMCs, collected from a glioma patient treated with radiotherapy, temozolomide or both. The CDR3 DNA follows: TGTGCCAGCAGCGTCCCCGAGGGGGAAGGGGATGAAAAACTGTTTTTT. Protein sequence: CASSVPEGEGDEKLFF.